The 9 T cell receptor beta chains in this list originate from one sample, sequenced in a study of blood T cells in healthy people across ages. A second roughly 6 to 11 cycle PCR used barcoded and J-beta primers. TCRdb re-called the 5' RACE reads through MiXCR, storing one row per CDR3 protein. The table has over a million distinct CDR3 sequences, 40% to 50% seen once; the top ten hold around 18%. Sequenced input: blood. The receptors were gathered from a woman aged 55-75 years in good health.

This clonotype was recorded at least ten times. J is TRBJ2-7 and V is TRBV4-1; D is perhaps TRBD1 or TRBD2 (6 bases each). The CDR3 sequence is 16 residues long. Trimming cost V 1 base and J 0 bases, with 13 bases left between them. The germline CDR1 and CDR2 sequences are MGHRA and YSYEKL. The CDR3 loop is CASSQVPGASSYEQYF. The CDR3 nucleotides are TGCGCCAGCAGCCAAGTCCCGGGGGCTTCCTCCTACGAGCAGTACTTC.

This rearrangement joins TRBV6-1 to TRBJ1-2; 9 bases align to TRBD1. The CDR3 consists of 14 residues. V dropped 6 bases and J dropped 5; count of bases not matched to a gene: 7. CDR1 MNHNS and CDR2 SASEGT come from the germline V gene. CDR3: CASRARDREYGYTF. Here the CDR3 DNA reads TGTGCCAGCAGAGCCCGGGACAGGGAGTATGGCTACACCTTC.

The V call is TRBV5-1, the J call TRBJ2-5, with D perhaps matching TRBD1 (6 bases). The J call may be mistaken, given a closer DNA end match to TRBJ2-7. Germline CDR1 reads SGHRS; CDR2 reads YFSETQ. This CDR3 is built from 14 residues. DNA of the CDR3: TGCGCCAGCAGCGTAACCAGGGGCGGAAACGAGCAGTACTTC. It encodes CASSVTRGGNEQYF.

The rearrangement joins TRBV20-1 to TRBJ1-2; 10 bases agree with TRBD1. This CDR3 has 11 residues. CDR1 and CDR2 (germline): DFQATT, SNEGSKA (reference sequence). The CDR3 loop is CSGQGDYGYTF. CDR3 bases: TGCAGCGGACAGGGGGACTATGGCTACACCTTC.

This chain uses TRBV20-1 with TRBJ2-5, with D unresolved. CDR3 length equals 15 residues. CDR1 DFQATT and CDR2 SNEGSKA come from the germline V gene (reference sequence). Deletions cut 2 bases from V and 1 base from J, with 14 bases between. CDR3 region: CSARQPRSLQETQYF. CDR3 DNA: TGCAGTGCTAGACAACCTAGATCGCTCCAAGAGACCCAGTACTTC.

The V and J genes are TRBV5-4 and TRBJ2-7; D is tentatively TRBD1 or TRBD2 (7 bases each). Trimming left V 3 bases short and J 4 bases short, with 14 bases between. Germline loops: CDR1 SGHNT, CDR2 YYREEE (reference sequence). This CDR3 contains 14 residues. Here the CDR3 reads CASSSGGVVYEQYF. The CDR3 DNA is TGTGCCAGCAGCTCAGGGGGGGTTGTATACGAGCAGTACTTC. Supplemented by reference TRBV5-4 and TRBJ2-7, the full variable domain reads ETGVTQSPTHLIKTRGQQVTLRCSSQSGHNTVSWYQQALGQGPQFIFQYYREEENGRGNFPPRFSGLQFPNYSSELNVNALELDDSALYLCASSSGGVVYEQYFGPGTRLTVT.

The V gene is TRBV28, the J gene TRBJ2-5; 9 positions agree with TRBD2. From germline, CDR1 is MDHEN and CDR2 SYDVKM. The CDR3 is 17 amino acids. V was clipped by 7 bases and J by 1 base; unmatched bases: 13. CDR3 amino acids: CASIIIETSGLQETQYF. Here the CDR3 DNA reads TGTGCCAGCATCATAATAGAGACTAGCGGACTCCAAGAGACCCAGTACTTC.

This clonotype was counted a single time. The CDR3 is CSARDLYNPDYEQYF. In DNA form, the CDR3 reads TGCAGTGCTAGAGATCTCTACAATCCAGACTACGAGCAGTACTTC. The V call is TRBV20-1, the J call TRBJ2-7; D not resolved. Germline-derived CDR1 and CDR2 are DFQATT and SNEGSKA (reference sequence). The CDR3 is 15 residues long. V was shortened by 0 bases and J by 3 bases, with 15 bases between the two germline ends.

The chain couples TRBV7-3 to TRBJ2-1; the match to TRBD2 covers 11 bases. The last part of the DNA fits TRBJ2-7 better; the J call may be wrong. Germline CDR1 and CDR2: SGHTA and FQGTGA. CDR3 length: 16 amino acids. CDR3 coding DNA: TGTGCCAGCAGCCCCCATACTAGCGGGAGCTACAATGAGCAGTACTTC. Residues: CASSPHTSGSYNEQYF.